A selection of T cell receptor beta chains follows, all from one sample in a study of T-cell memory formation after mild COVID-19. TCRdb re-called the 5' RACE reads through MiXCR, storing one row per CDR3 protein. The sample has about 440,000 distinct CDR3 sequences; 20% are singletons. The sequenced material came from PBMCs or a T cell subset sorted from them (not recorded which). Source of these receptors: an adult woman who had mild COVID-19 (a few samples of this study predate the infection). Cell type and time point are not known. Both conserved end residues are part of each CDR3. The order of the fields is D gene, clone size, J gene, V gene, CDR3 protein, CDR3 DNA. D genes are given only for firm matches. Rows give clone size only sometimes, using once, few, many, or a class for an expanded clone.

.,few,TRBJ1-1,TRBV18,CASSPLSTVNTEAFF,TGTGCCAGCTCACCACTTTCGACAGTGAACACTGAAGCTTTCTTT
TRBD2,.,TRBJ2-2,TRBV2,CASSGGSGSATGELFF,TGTGCCAGCAGTGGTGGTAGCGGGAGTGCCACCGGGGAGCTGTTTTTT
.,few,TRBJ2-7,TRBV4-1,CASSQDRNLVNEQYF,TGCGCCAGCAGCCAAGATCGGAACCTCGTAAACGAGCAGTACTTC
TRBD2,few,TRBJ2-7,TRBV30,CAWGLAGGGSYEQYF,TGTGCCTGGGGGCTAGCGGGAGGGGGGTCCTACGAGCAGTACTTC
.,.,TRBJ2-1,TRBV24-1,CATSDLYDNEQFF,TGTGCCACCAGTGATTTGTACGACAATGAGCAGTTCTTC
.,.,TRBJ2-2,TRBV3-1,CASSQVPGHTGELFF,TGTGCCAGCAGCCAAGTCCCAGGGCACACCGGGGAGCTGTTTTTT
.,few,TRBJ1-4,TRBV13,CASSLQQAEKLFF,TGTGCCAGCAGCCTCCAGCAGGCTGAAAAACTGTTTTTT
.,many,TRBJ1-2,TRBV27,CASSYTVNYGYTF,TGTGCCAGCAGTTACACAGTTAACTATGGCTACACCTTC
.,.,TRBJ1-6,TRBV7-2,CASSLVGAGARSPLHF,TGTGCCAGCAGCTTAGTAGGGGCAGGGGCCAGGTCACCCCTCCACTTT
.,.,TRBJ2-1,TRBV4-3,CASSQEWVSYNEQFF,TGCGCCAGCAGCCAAGAATGGGTCAGCTACAATGAGCAGTTCTTC
TRBD1,.,TRBJ1-2,TRBV7-9,CASSKAGTAPYGYTF,TGTGCCAGCAGCAAGGCCGGGACAGCCCCCTATGGCTACACCTTC
TRBD1,.,TRBJ2-6,TRBV18,CASSMYGTAVSGANVLTF,TGTGCCAGCTCAATGTACGGGACAGCCGTATCTGGGGCCAACGTCCTGACTTTC
.,.,TRBJ2-5,TRBV7-2,CASTTGRGREETQYF,TGTGCCAGCACTACTGGTCGGGGTAGGGAAGAGACCCAGTACTTC
TRBD2,few,TRBJ2-2,TRBV3-1,CASSQLGLLLAGGTGELFF,TGTGCCAGCAGCCAACTTGGGCTGCTACTAGCGGGGGGGACCGGGGAGCTGTTTTTT
.,few,TRBJ1-1,TRBV5-1,CASSFTTKTEAFF,TGCGCCAGCAGCTTCACTACGAAGACTGAAGCTTTCTTT
TRBD1,few,TRBJ2-1,TRBV4-3,CASSPETGAYNEQFF,TGCGCCAGCAGCCCAGAGACAGGGGCCTACAATGAGCAGTTCTTC
.,.,TRBJ2-7,TRBV5-1,CASSVTPSYEQYF,TGCGCCAGCAGCGTGACACCGTCCTACGAGCAGTACTTC
TRBD2,.,TRBJ2-1,TRBV15,CATSRGAGVPYNEQFF,TGTGCCACCAGCAGAGGGGCGGGAGTCCCCTACAATGAGCAGTTCTTC
TRBD1,few,TRBJ2-1,TRBV7-9,CASSSGTGSHNEQFF,TGTGCCAGCAGCTCCGGGACAGGGTCCCACAATGAGCAGTTCTTC
TRBD1,few,TRBJ2-2,TRBV5-5,CASSDQTGGRSGELFF,TGTGCCAGCAGCGATCAAACAGGGGGCAGGAGCGGGGAGCTGTTTTTT
TRBD2,few,TRBJ2-3,TRBV20-1,CSARSLGLDSTQYF,TGCAGTGCTCGAAGCCTGGGACTAGACAGTACGCAGTATTTT
.,few,TRBJ1-1,TRBV12-3/TRBV12-4,CASSLSPQGYTEAFF,TGTGCCAGCAGTTTATCCCCGCAGGGATACACTGAAGCTTTCTTT
.,few,TRBJ2-2,TRBV6-1,CASSELRGNTGELFF,TGTGCCAGCAGTGAACTGCGGGGGAACACCGGGGAGCTGTTTTTT
TRBD1,.,TRBJ2-3,TRBV9,CASSAWDRPSTDTQYF,TGTGCCAGCAGCGCCTGGGACAGACCTAGCACAGATACGCAGTATTTT
.,few,TRBJ2-1,TRBV4-3,CASSLAGLDYNEQFF,TGCGCCAGCAGCCTAGCCGGTCTAGACTACAATGAGCAGTTCTTC
.,.,TRBJ1-1,TRBV12-3/TRBV12-4,CASSPAGKGTEAFF,TGTGCCAGCAGTCCAGCAGGGAAAGGAACTGAAGCTTTCTTT